Included here is one T cell receptor (beta chain) sequence, with context. Which antigen it targets is not known. Within one base of it there is no much larger clone, and no base qualities were kept. The data originate from a study of Tregs in tolerant kidney transplant recipients (dated by TCRdb to between 2018 and 2021). Background on the whole study: The study used TCRbeta sequencing to identify donor-specific regulatory T cells before combined kidney and bone marrow transplantation, then tracked those cells after transplant. TCRbeta repertoire sequencing was used in a few healthy controls to compare several methods for expanding Tregs specific for an allogeneic donor. Results the study describes overall, beyond this receptor: Biological reproducibility was not examined directly, but technical replication error appeared to be minimal. Because only a small number of patients were included, the study had limitations, and the results will need to be validated in larger populations as well as under other immunosuppression protocols. Expanding Tregs with activated donor B cells appeared to identify the most biologically relevant and donor-specific TCRbeta repertoire.

For TCRbeta CDR3 sequencing, genomic DNA was extracted from sorted cells using the QIAGEN DNeasy Blood and Tissue Kit. High-throughput TCRbeta CDR3 sequencing, including PCR amplification with bias correction and internal controls, was performed commercially through immunoSEQ. Concerning the study's data processing: A unique productive TCRbeta sequence was defined by the CDR3 nucleotide sequence when primers matched, and otherwise by the CDR3 amino acid sequence together with the Vbeta and Jbeta genes. To correct sorting error, sequences shared between sorted populations at a frequency ratio of 2:1 or less were removed; the rest were assigned to the higher population. A sequence counted as donor-reactive if, in CFSE-low cells, the sequence had a frequency of at least 0.01% and was expanded at least 5-fold compared with unstimulated cells. Repertoire divergence was quantified by Jensen-Shannon divergence calculated from the top 100 TCRbeta sequences ranked by frequency. For samples with multiple sequencing runs, sorting error was corrected in each run separately before the runs were combined. TCRdb obtained this table from immuneACCESS and retained in-frame rearrangements with V and J assigned. These tables miss some clones; where compared with another copy, unresolved V genes account for less than half of the shortfall, and the remainder is unexplained. D and trimming come from the DNA, and the V and J calls and clone size come from that table. Within this sample are some 55,000 clones, with around 83% of them counted one time only. Under 6.5% of the sample lies in the top ten.

CDR1 and CDR2, per the germline V gene, are ENHRY and SYGVKD. The trim is 3 bases for V and 1 base for J, with a gap of 12 bases between the germline ends. Spanning cysteine to phenylalanine, the CDR3 consists of 15 amino acids. Only CDR3 DNA remains: 45 bases, in frame from the first base. Thawed PBMCs were FACS-sorted into unstimulated Tregs (CD4+CD25+CD127-), CD4+ non-Tregs (CD4+CD25-), CD4 cells and CD8 cells. Blood from healthy controls was obtained either from healthy volunteers or as purchased buffy coats. Healthy control blood was processed to PBMCs by Ficoll density gradient and cryopreserved, and patient PBMCs were collected before and after transplant.

The TCR comes from a human donor in good health. The sample taken for sequencing was CD4+ T cells from blood. The chain was built from TRBV10-3 and TRBJ1-1, with the D gene uncertain. The CDR3 region: CAISEGRSRNTEAFF. The nucleotides are TGTGCCATCAGTGAAGGGCGGTCCAGGAACACTGAAGCTTTCTTT.